The clone carrying this TCR beta chain showed up just a few times. After constant-region reverse-primer amplification, full-length variable regions underwent semi-nested PCR with Nested Universal Primer A. TCRdb re-derived calls from the 5' RACE reads in MiXCR, one entry per CDR3 protein. The sample has tens of thousands of distinct CDR3 sequences; around 22% are singletons. The material sequenced was memory CD4+ T cells sorted from blood. Subset meaning: memory CD4+ T cells, CD4+CD45RO+CD25-. The origin of this receptor is a female donor with breast cancer.

CDR3 amino acids: CASPVLQAYGYTF. The DNA of the CDR3 is TGCGCCAGCCCAGTACTTCAGGCCTATGGCTACACCTTC. The chain links TRBV23-1 to TRBJ1-2; D is undetermined. TRBV23-1 is known as an ORF, though its function is uncertain. CDR3 length equals 13 residues. The V end lost 8 bases, the J end lost 4 bases, and 14 bases lay between the germline ends.